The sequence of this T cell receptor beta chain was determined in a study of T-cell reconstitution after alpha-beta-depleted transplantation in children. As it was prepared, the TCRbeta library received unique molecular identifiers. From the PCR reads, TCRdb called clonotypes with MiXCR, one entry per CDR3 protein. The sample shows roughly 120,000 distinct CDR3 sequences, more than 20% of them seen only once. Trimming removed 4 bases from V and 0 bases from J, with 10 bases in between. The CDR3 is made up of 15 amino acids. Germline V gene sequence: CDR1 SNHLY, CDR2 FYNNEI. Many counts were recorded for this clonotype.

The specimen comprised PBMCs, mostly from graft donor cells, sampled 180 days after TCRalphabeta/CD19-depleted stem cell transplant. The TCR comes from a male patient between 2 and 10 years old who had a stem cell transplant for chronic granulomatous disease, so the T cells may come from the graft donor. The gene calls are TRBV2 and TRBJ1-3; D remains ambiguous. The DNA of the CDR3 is TGTGCCAGCAGTGCGGGTGTAAGCTCTGGAAACACCATATATTTT. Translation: CASSAGVSSGNTIYF.